These 29 T cell receptor beta chains were sequenced from one sample in a study of T cell responses to AZD1222 COVID-19 vaccine. Generated by immunoSEQ multiplex PCR, the TCRdb table keeps only in-frame clones and is missing some. The sample has over 110,000 clones, 80% to 95% seen once. Sequencing used peripheral blood, obtained on day 0 of AZD1222 vaccination. Source of these receptors: an adult in good health.

V gene TRBV4-2 combines with J gene TRBJ1-5; D ambiguous. In germline, CDR1 is LGHNA, CDR2 YNFKEQ. Trimming removed 0 bases at V and 2 bases at J, with 11 bases between. The CDR3 length is 16 residues. The CDR3 DNA sequence: TGTGCCAGCAGCCAAGACGCGGTACGGGGCAATCAGCCCCAGCATTTT. Protein product: CASSQDAVRGNQPQHF.

The chain is built from TRBV7-9 and TRBJ2-6; weak D call: TRBD1 (6 bases). The V gene lost 2 bases and the J gene lost 5 bases, with 13 bases spanning the gap. Germline loops: CDR1 SEHNR, CDR2 FQNEAQ (reference sequence). The CDR3 covers 16 residues. The DNA for the CDR3 is TGTGCCAGCAGCTTAAATAGGGGGAAGAGGGCCAACGTCCTGACTTTC. It yields the protein CASSLNRGKRANVLTF.

The chain couples TRBV7-8 to TRBJ2-4; perhaps TRBD1 as D (6 bases). Trimming pared 7 bases from V and 6 bases from J, leaving 22 bases between. This CDR3 comprises 16 residues. In germline, CDR1 is SGHVS, CDR2 FQNEAQ. CDR3 sequence: CASTQGPKGRVNIQYF. The CDR3 DNA reads TGTGCCAGCACCCAGGGGCCGAAGGGAAGGGTAAACATTCAGTACTTC.

This clone was seen only once. The chain recombines TRBV6-5 with TRBJ1-1, with 10 bases that match TRBD1. V lost 5 bases and J lost 11; bases outside the gene matches: 8. CDR3 size: 13 residues. Germline assignment: CDR1 MNHEY and CDR2 SVGAGI. CDR3 residues: CASSPTGGMNAFF. The CDR3, as DNA: TGTGCCAGCAGTCCGACAGGGGGCATGAATGCTTTCTTT.

This clone has a handful of counts. This chain joins TRBV30 and TRBJ2-2, with 14 positions matching TRBD2. This CDR3 spans 16 amino acids. V lost 0 bases and J lost 6; bases outside the gene matches: 3. Germline CDR1 reads GTSNPN; CDR2 reads SVGIG (reference sequence). CDR3 sequence (DNA): TGTGCCTGGAGTGTAGGACTAGCGGGAGGCGCCGGGGAGCTGTTTTTT. Protein product: CAWSVGLAGGAGELFF.

J is TRBJ1-6 and V is TRBV11-2; D gene ambiguous. Germline V gene sequence: CDR1 SGHAT, CDR2 FQNNGV. Trimming left V 3 bases short and J 3 bases short, with 15 bases between. The CDR3 sequence is 17 residues long. CDR3 amino acids: CASSFGRRRIYNSPLHF. The CDR3 coding sequence is TGTGCCAGCAGCTTTGGGCGGCGAAGAATCTATAATTCACCCCTCCACTTT.

This chain joins TRBV27 and TRBJ1-1; TRBD1 agrees at 9 bases. The V and J ends lost 0 bases and 3 bases, in that order; junction bases with no gene match: 8. The germline V gene has CDR1 MNHEY and CDR2 SMNVEV (reference sequence). The CDR3 is 17 amino acids. CDR3 loop: CASSLSWDRDWHTEAFF. CDR3 coding DNA: TGTGCCAGCAGTTTATCTTGGGACAGGGATTGGCACACTGAAGCTTTCTTT.

CDR3 loop: CASSSRFPFSGPNEKLFF. DNA for the CDR3: TGTGCCAGCAGTTCTCGTTTCCCTTTCTCTGGCCCTAATGAAAAACTGTTTTTT. This rearrangement joins TRBV27 to TRBJ1-4; D is undetermined. Germline-derived CDR1 and CDR2 are MNHEY and SMNVEV (reference sequence). The CDR3 loop spans 18 amino acids. Trimming stripped 4 bases from V and 3 bases from J, with 21 bases between.

The V gene is TRBV6-5, the J gene TRBJ2-1; 8 nucleotides agree with TRBD1. CDR1 and CDR2 (germline): MNHEY, SVGAGI. The trim removed 5 bases at V and 9 bases at J, leaving 12 bases unmatched. The CDR3 sequence is 15 residues long. DNA for the CDR3: TGTGCCAGCAGTCCTATCGCAGGGACAGGCGGTGAGCAGTTCTTC. This sequence encodes CASSPIAGTGGEQFF.

The chain links TRBV4-1 to TRBJ1-5; 7 bases match TRBD1. This CDR3 has 15 amino acids. Trimming at V came to 4 bases and at J to 2 bases, leaving 5 bases not matched to a gene. Looked up from germline, CDR1 is MGHRA and CDR2 is YSYEKL. The DNA for the CDR3 is TGCGCCAGCAGCCGATATACAGGGGGCAATCAGCCCCAGCATTTT. The encoded protein is CASSRYTGGNQPQHF.

The CDR3 bases are TGCGCCAGCAGCTTGGCCGGCTGGGCGGGTGGCACCGGGGAGCTGTTTTTT. Encoded protein: CASSLAGWAGGTGELFF. The chain uses TRBV5-1 and TRBJ2-2; a possible D gene is TRBD2 (5 bases). The CDR3 consists of 17 residues. Trimming shortened V by 0 bases and J by 4 bases, and 16 bases separated the two germline ends. Germline V gene sequence: CDR1 SGHRS, CDR2 YFSETQ.

This clone was counted a single time. This rearrangement joins TRBV4-1 to TRBJ2-7; 14 nucleotides agree with TRBD2. The CDR3 extends over 20 amino acids. V lost 1 base, J lost 1 base, and 12 bases stayed unmatched. Germline V gene sequence: CDR1 MGHRA, CDR2 YSYEKL. The CDR3 is CASSQGPPGLAGEPSYEQYF. Written as DNA, the CDR3 is TGCGCCAGCAGCCAAGGTCCTCCGGGACTAGCGGGAGAGCCATCCTACGAGCAGTACTTC.

The rearrangement joins TRBV3-1 (or the pseudogene TRBV3-2) to TRBJ2-5; D gene ambiguous. The CDR3 length is 12 residues. Germline V lookup: CDR1 LGHDT, CDR2 YNNKEL (reference sequence). V was clipped by 3 bases and J by 3 bases, with 5 bases between them. For the CDR3, the DNA is TGTGCCAGCAGCCACCTAGAAGAGACCCAGTACTTC. Translating it yields CASSHLEETQYF.

The J gene is TRBJ2-2, the V gene TRBV5-1; D is unclear. V was shortened by 2 bases and J by 3 bases, with 11 bases between the two germline ends. Germline V gives CDR1 SGHRS, CDR2 YFSETQ. There are 15 residues in the CDR3. The CDR3: CASSFDLDHTGELFF. The CDR3 DNA reads as TGCGCCAGCAGCTTCGACCTGGATCACACCGGGGAGCTGTTTTTT.

The chain employs TRBV5-6 and TRBJ1-2; maybe TRBD1 (6 bases). This CDR3 spans 16 amino acids. CDR1 is SGHDT, CDR2 YYEEEE, per germline. V gave up 4 bases and J gave up 5 bases, with 21 bases separating them. Here the CDR3 DNA reads TGTGCCAGCAGCAGAACAGGGATTGGGAGTGGGTATGGCTACACCTTC. It specifies CASSRTGIGSGYGYTF.

In nucleotides, the CDR3 is TGTGCCAGCAGCGATATCCTAGCGGGAGGGCCCCATGAGCAGTTCTTC. Encoded protein: CASSDILAGGPHEQFF. This chain joins TRBV5-4 and TRBJ2-1, with 12 bases fitting TRBD2. V lost 4 bases, J lost 8 bases, and 10 bases stayed unmatched. The germline V gene has CDR1 SGHNT and CDR2 YYREEE (reference sequence). The CDR3 is 16 amino acids.

The chain carries TRBV9 and TRBJ1-2; D call uncertain. In germline, CDR1 is SGDLS, CDR2 YYNGEE. Trimming took 0 bases from V and 5 from J, leaving 5 bases between them. This CDR3 spans 12 amino acids. The CDR3 here is CASSVDKYGYTF. The CDR3 DNA reads as TGTGCCAGCAGCGTAGACAAATATGGCTACACCTTC.

The rearrangement uses TRBV7-2 and TRBJ1-2; 7 bases line up with TRBD1. This CDR3 comprises 14 residues. After removal of 5 bases from V and 4 bases from J, the junction contained 7 bases not matched to a gene. Germline V gene sequence: CDR1 SGHTA, CDR2 FQGNSA. The CDR3 bases are TGTGCCAGCAGCCCCAGGGGACAGTCCTATGGCTACACCTTC. This translates into CASSPRGQSYGYTF. Combining the CDR3 with reference TRBV7-2 and TRBJ1-2 gives the whole variable domain GAGVSQSPSNKVTEKGKDVELRCDPISGHTALYWYRQSLGQGLEFLIYFQGNSAPDKSGLPSDRFSAERTGGSVSTLTIQRTQQEDSAVYLCASSPRGQSYGYTFGSGTRLTVV.

The CDR3 DNA is TGTGCCAGCAGTCCTCGGACAAGAAGCACAGATACGCAGTATTTT. As protein: CASSPRTRSTDTQYF. The chain links TRBV27 to TRBJ2-3, with D possibly being TRBD1 (5 bases). This CDR3 is built from 15 residues. Per the germline V gene, CDR1 is MNHEY and CDR2 is SMNVEV (reference sequence). V lost 5 bases and J lost 0, with 12 bases in between.

This chain uses TRBV3-1 (or the pseudogene TRBV3-2) with TRBJ2-7, with TRBD1 as a possible D gene (6 bases). Trimming took 1 base from V and 4 from J, leaving 17 bases between them. Germline loops: CDR1 LGHDT, CDR2 YNNKEL (reference sequence). The CDR3 sequence is 16 residues long. Here the CDR3 DNA reads TGTGCCAGCAGCCAAGTGGTGTGGACAGCGAAGTACGAGCAGTACTTC. It codes for CASSQVVWTAKYEQYF.

The chain couples TRBV28 to TRBJ1-2, with a tentative D call TRBD1 (5 bases). V shed 3 bases and J shed 4 bases, with 12 bases lying between them. Germline V gene lookup returns CDR1 MDHEN and CDR2 SYDVKM. CDR3 length equals 14 residues. CDR3 amino acids: CASSLLGLIYGYTF. CDR3 DNA: TGTGCCAGCAGTTTGCTGGGACTGATCTATGGCTACACCTTC.

This clone turned up a few times. The CDR3 sequence: CASSFGQVGPGYTF. The DNA for the CDR3 is TGTGCCAGCAGCTTTGGACAGGTCGGTCCTGGCTACACCTTC. The rearrangement joins TRBV5-4 to TRBJ1-2; the match to TRBD1 covers 7 bases. The CDR3 has 14 residues. The germline CDR1 and CDR2 sequences are SGHNT and YYREEE (reference sequence). V gave up 2 bases and J gave up 7 bases; unmatched junction bases: 8.

The rearrangement uses TRBV5-1 and TRBJ1-4; 8 nucleotides align to TRBD1. The V gene end was trimmed by 2 bases and the J gene end by 7 bases; junction bases not matched to a gene: 4. Germline CDR1 SGHRS, CDR2 YFSETQ. CDR3 length: 14 residues. CDR3 coding DNA: TGCGCCAGCAGCTTTCAGGGGGCCGGTGAAAAACTGTTTTTT. Its translation is CASSFQGAGEKLFF.

The CDR3: CATSDFWGEGTDTQYF. The CDR3, as DNA: TGTGCCACCAGTGATTTTTGGGGGGAAGGCACAGATACGCAGTATTTT. The rearrangement joins TRBV24-1 to TRBJ2-3; tentative D call: TRBD2 (6 bases). Germline loops: CDR1 KGHDR, CDR2 SFDVKD. Deletions cut 1 base from V and 1 base from J, with 11 bases between. The length of the CDR3 is 16 residues.

This chain joins TRBV5-1 and TRBJ1-2; TRBD1 is a possible D gene (6 bases). The CDR3 covers 13 residues. The germline V gene encodes CDR1 SGHRS and CDR2 YFSETQ. Trimming took 4 bases from V and 8 from J, leaving 15 bases between them. The CDR3 region is CASSNTGPRGYTF. CDR3 DNA: TGCGCCAGCAGCAACACAGGGCCGCGAGGCTACACCTTC.

V gene TRBV27 combines with J gene TRBJ1-1, with 7 bases that match TRBD1. Trimming at V came to 2 bases and at J to 4 bases, leaving 4 bases not matched to a gene. The CDR3 contains 14 residues. CDR1 is MNHEY, CDR2 SMNVEV, per germline (reference sequence). CDR3 loop: CASSLTGTVTEAFF. Written as DNA, the CDR3 is TGTGCCAGCAGTTTAACCGGGACAGTCACTGAAGCTTTCTTT.

The chain recombines TRBV9 with TRBJ2-7, with D possibly matching TRBD2 (6 bases). Germline loops: CDR1 SGDLS, CDR2 YYNGEE. Trimming shortened V by 3 bases and J by 7 bases, and 26 bases separated the two germline ends. This CDR3 has 17 residues. The chain's CDR3 is CASSAEGTAPPPWEQYF. DNA for the CDR3: TGTGCCAGCAGCGCCGAAGGGACTGCCCCCCCACCGTGGGAGCAGTACTTC.

The chain combines TRBV28 with TRBJ1-6; D is perhaps TRBD1 (6 bases). The CDR3 runs 16 residues. The V gene's germline CDR1 is MDHEN and CDR2 SYDVKM. The V and J ends lost 5 bases and 7 bases respectively, with 18 bases between them. In DNA, the CDR3 is TGTGCCAGCAGTCTAGAGTACGACAGGATGAATTCACCCCTCCACTTT. This translates into CASSLEYDRMNSPLHF.

Comments on this clone: This sample includes further DNA sequences coding for the same CDR3. The V and J genes are TRBV15 and TRBJ2-7; no reliable D call. V was shortened by 0 bases and J by 3 bases, with 6 bases between the two germline ends. Germline V gene data show CDR1 as LNHNV and CDR2 as YYDKDF (reference sequence). This CDR3 is 13 amino acids long. The CDR3 spells CATSRDRSYEQYF. CDR3 DNA sequence: TGTGCCACCAGCAGAGACAGGAGCTACGAGCAGTACTTC.